These T cell receptor beta chains were read from a single sample in a study of beta chain features in type 1 diabetes. The table came from immunoSEQ multiplex PCR; TCRdb's copy has only in-frame clones and leaves some out. The profile covers some 150,000 clones, with 11% appearing a single time and roughly 2% taken by the ten largest. The sequenced material came from central memory CD4+ T cells from blood. These receptors all come from a man aged 18 to 29 in good health. CDR3s include the opening cysteine and the closing phenylalanine or tryptophan. Each record gives: J gene, clone size, D gene, V gene, CDR3 protein, CDR3 DNA. The D gene is left open where the match is weak. Clone size is stated in some rows and not others, as once, few, many or a class when expanded.

>TRBJ2-3|NA|NA|TRBV10-3
CAISEVKGPTDTQYF
TGTGCCATCAGTGAGGTAAAGGGACCCACAGATACGCAGTATTTT
>TRBJ2-3|NA|TRBD2|TRBV11-3
CASSLRLAGATDTQYF
TGTGCCAGCAGCCTTCGACTAGCGGGGGCCACAGATACGCAGTATTTT
>TRBJ2-1|many|NA|TRBV4-2
CASSQNLEQFF
TGTGCCAGCAGCCAAAACCTTGAGCAGTTCTTC
>TRBJ2-1|NA|NA|TRBV4-3
CASSQGGYNEQFF
TGCGCCAGCAGCCAAGGGGGTTACAATGAGCAGTTCTTC
>TRBJ2-7|few|TRBD1|TRBV5-4
CASSSDRGPHEQYF
TGTGCCAGCAGCTCAGACAGGGGTCCTCACGAGCAGTACTTC
>TRBJ2-3|many|TRBD1|TRBV10-3
CAIMPGQGRDTQYF
TGTGCCATCATGCCGGGACAGGGTCGAGATACGCAGTATTTT
>TRBJ1-1|few|NA|TRBV28
CASTLELNTEAFF
TGTGCCAGCACCCTGGAGTTGAACACTGAAGCTTTCTTT
>TRBJ2-2|NA|TRBD1|TRBV9
CASSVVGQLTGELFF
TGTGCCAGCAGCGTAGTGGGACAGCTGACCGGGGAGCTGTTTTTT
>TRBJ2-7|few|NA|TRBV14
CASSHVETGIRANSYEQYF
TGTGCCAGCAGCCATGTCGAGACGGGTATCAGGGCCAACTCCTACGAGCAGTACTTC
>TRBJ1-2|NA|NA|TRBV18
CASSPSDGYTF
TGTGCCAGCTCCCCAAGCGATGGCTACACCTTC
>TRBJ1-1|few|NA|TRBV6-5
CASSAPGLGTEAFF
TGTGCCAGCAGCGCTCCGGGTTTGGGCACTGAAGCTTTCTTT
>TRBJ1-1|NA|NA|TRBV4-1
CASSQERGGRAEAFF
TGCGCCAGCAGCCAAGAGAGGGGGGGTAGGGCTGAAGCTTTCTTT
>TRBJ2-7|few|TRBD1|TRBV9
CASSVGTGAPYEQYF
TGTGCCAGCAGCGTAGGCACAGGGGCGCCCTACGAGCAGTACTTC
>TRBJ1-2|NA|NA|TRBV6-5
CASRPNRDEGYTF
TGTGCCAGCAGACCGAACAGGGATGAGGGCTACACCTTC
>TRBJ1-1|few|NA|TRBV7-3
CASSFGQGTEAFF
TGTGCCAGCAGCTTTGGGCAGGGGACTGAAGCTTTCTTT
>TRBJ2-7|few|TRBD2|TRBV5-1
CASRQTSGGYEQYF
TGCGCCAGCAGGCAAACTAGCGGGGGCTACGAGCAGTACTTC
>TRBJ2-3|few|TRBD1|TRBV5-1
CASSSTTGTAGDTQYF
TGCGCCAGCAGCTCCACTACCGGGACAGCAGGAGATACGCAGTATTTT
>TRBJ2-7|NA|NA|TRBV30
CAWLSYNERFF
TGTGCTTGGCTGAGTTACAATGAGCGGTTCTTC
>TRBJ1-4|NA|TRBD1|TRBV18
CASSLQGATYATNEKLFF
TGTGCCAGCTCCCTACAGGGGGCGACGTACGCAACTAATGAAAAACTGTTTTTT
>TRBJ1-6|NA|TRBD1|TRBV10-3
CAINGQGAYNSPLHF
TGTGCCATCAACGGACAGGGGGCCTATAATTCACCCCTCCACTTT
>TRBJ2-3|NA|NA|TRBV19
CASSIGGLGDTQYF
TGTGCCAGTAGTATCGGGGGGCTTGGCGATACGCAGTATTTT
>TRBJ2-3|NA|TRBD1|TRBV10-3
CAISESPGQGSQLLSTDTQYF
TGTGCCATCAGTGAGTCTCCGGGACAGGGAAGCCAGCTATTGTCCACAGATACGCAGTATTTT
>TRBJ2-1|many|NA|TRBV5-6
CASSLGQYYNEQFF
TGTGCCAGCAGCTTGGGACAGTACTACAATGAGCAGTTCTTC
>TRBJ2-3|once|TRBD1|TRBV28
CASSEFGQGDTDTQYF
TGTGCCAGCAGTGAATTCGGACAGGGGGACACAGATACGCAGTATTTT
>TRBJ1-6|many|NA|TRBV5-4
CASSTGLNNSPLHF
TGTGCCAGCAGCACTGGACTGAATAATTCACCCCTCCACTTT
>TRBJ2-5|NA|TRBD2|TRBV4-1
CASSQEPSGGGETQYF
TGCGCCAGCAGCCAAGAGCCTAGCGGGGGTGGAGAGACCCAGTACTTC
>TRBJ2-7|few|NA|TRBV14
CASSQDNYEHYF
TGTGCCAGCAGCCAAGATAATTACGAGCACTACTTC
>TRBJ2-2|many|NA|TRBV7-3
CASSPTGTNTGELFF
TGTGCCAGCAGCCCGACCGGTACGAACACCGGGGAGCTGTTTTTT
>TRBJ2-3|NA|NA|TRBV4-2
CASSLFGANRGDTQYF
TGTGCCAGCAGCCTCTTTGGGGCCAACCGGGGAGATACGCAGTATTTT
>TRBJ2-1|NA|NA|TRBV5-1
CASSPGQSSYNEQFF
TGCGCCAGCAGCCCCGGACAGAGCTCCTACAATGAGCAGTTCTTC
>TRBJ2-3|few|NA|TRBV7-2
CASSFSTDTQYF
TGTGCCAGCAGCTTCAGCACAGATACGCAGTATTTT
>TRBJ1-2|few|TRBD1|TRBV7-9
CASSPTGTGGDGYTF
TGTGCCAGCAGCCCCACCGGGACAGGGGGCGATGGCTACACCTTC
>TRBJ2-4|few|TRBD2|TRBV28
CASSLPAGGNIQYF
TGTGCCAGCAGTTTACCAGCGGGAGGTAACATTCAGTACTTC
>TRBJ2-4|NA|TRBD2|TRBV28
CASSGGLAGGWSAKNIQYF
TGTGCCAGCAGTGGGGGACTAGCGGGAGGTTGGTCAGCCAAAAACATTCAGTACTTC
>TRBJ2-4|NA|NA|TRBV6-1
CASSEHLGSLAKNIQYF
TGTGCCAGCAGTGAACACTTGGGATCCTTAGCCAAAAACATTCAGTACTTC
>TRBJ1-5|NA|NA|TRBV10-3
CAAIREKGNQPQHF
TGTGCCGCCATCCGGGAGAAAGGTAATCAGCCCCAGCATTTT
>TRBJ1-5|NA|TRBD1|TRBV19
CASMARDSYSNQPQHF
TGTGCCAGTATGGCCCGGGACAGTTATAGCAATCAGCCCCAGCATTTT
>TRBJ2-4|NA|TRBD1|TRBV5-4
CASSFRTGFGIQYF
TGTGCCAGCAGCTTCCGGACAGGGTTCGGCATTCAGTACTTC
>TRBJ2-7|NA|NA|TRBV4-3
CASSHSGSSYEQYF
TGCGCCAGCAGCCATTCAGGGAGCTCCTACGAGCAGTACTTC
>TRBJ2-5|NA|NA|TRBV7-7
CASSHRGEKETQYF
TGTGCTAGCAGCCATCGAGGGGAAAAAGAGACCCAGTACTTC
>TRBJ2-7|NA|TRBD2|TRBV29-1
CSVSSGGRSYEQYF
TGCAGCGTGAGTAGCGGGGGGCGCTCCTACGAGCAGTACTTC
>TRBJ1-1|many|NA|TRBV7-2
CASSLGGRGDTEAFF
TGTGCCAGCAGCTTAGGCGGCAGGGGAGACACTGAAGCTTTCTTT
>TRBJ2-2|few|TRBD2|TRBV25-1
CASSDRTSPNTGELFF
TGTGCCAGCAGTGACCGGACTAGCCCCAACACCGGGGAGCTGTTTTTT
>TRBJ2-2|NA|TRBD2|TRBV7-2
CASSSHGGGTGELFF
TGTGCCAGCAGCTCCCATGGGGGAGGGACCGGGGAGCTGTTTTTT
>TRBJ2-3|NA|NA|TRBV10-2
CASAVSTDTQYF
TGCGCCAGCGCTGTGAGCACAGATACGCAGTATTTT
>TRBJ2-7|few|TRBD1|TRBV28
CASRGQSYEQYF
TGTGCCAGCAGGGGACAGTCCTACGAGCAGTACTTC
>TRBJ1-1|few|NA|TRBV11-2
CASSLGRNTEAFF
TGTGCCAGCAGCTTAGGCAGGAACACTGAAGCTTTCTTT
>TRBJ2-3|NA|NA|TRBV4-1
CASSQDGRGGTDTQYF
TGCGCCAGCAGCCAAGATGGGAGGGGGGGCACAGATACGCAGTATTTT
>TRBJ2-6|few|NA|TRBV30
CAWSLTGLSPGANVLTF
TGTGCCTGGAGTTTGACCGGCCTCAGTCCTGGGGCCAACGTCCTGACTTTC
>TRBJ2-7|NA|TRBD1|TRBV7-2
CASSLGGQGVYEQYF
TGTGCCAGCAGCTTAGGGGGACAGGGGGTATACGAGCAGTACTTC
>TRBJ2-5|NA|NA|TRBV5-4
CASSLGQQETQYF
TGTGCCAGCAGCCTGGGGCAACAAGAGACCCAGTACTTC
>TRBJ2-4|few|TRBD1|TRBV7-9
CASSPDRAGAKNIQYF
TGTGCCAGCAGCCCCGACAGGGCTGGCGCCAAAAACATTCAGTACTTC
>TRBJ2-7|NA|NA|TRBV5-1
CASSLSENNEQYF
TGCGCCAGCAGCTTGTCCGAGAACAACGAGCAGTACTTC
>TRBJ1-1|few|NA|TRBV30
CAWSPLTEAFF
TGTGCCTGGAGTCCACTAACTGAAGCTTTCTTT
>TRBJ1-6|NA|NA|TRBV14
CASGISYNSPLHF
TGTGCCAGCGGGATCTCCTATAATTCACCCCTCCACTTT
>TRBJ1-4|few|NA|TRBV7-2
CASSSQGGNEKLFF
TGTGCCAGCAGCTCACAGGGAGGTAATGAAAAACTGTTTTTT
>TRBJ2-5|few|NA|TRBV5-4
CASSFQETQYF
TGTGCCAGCAGCTTCCAAGAGACCCAGTACTTC
>TRBJ2-7|NA|TRBD2|TRBV25-1
CASTSGTSGAYEQYF
TGTGCCAGCACATCGGGGACTAGCGGAGCCTACGAGCAGTACTTC
>TRBJ2-2|many|NA|TRBV29-1
CSVPGARENTGELFF
TGCAGCGTTCCTGGGGCCAGAGAGAACACCGGGGAGCTGTTTTTT
>TRBJ2-3|few|NA|TRBV7-2
CASSSERVSTDTQYF
TGTGCCAGCAGCAGCGAGCGGGTTAGCACAGATACGCAGTATTTT